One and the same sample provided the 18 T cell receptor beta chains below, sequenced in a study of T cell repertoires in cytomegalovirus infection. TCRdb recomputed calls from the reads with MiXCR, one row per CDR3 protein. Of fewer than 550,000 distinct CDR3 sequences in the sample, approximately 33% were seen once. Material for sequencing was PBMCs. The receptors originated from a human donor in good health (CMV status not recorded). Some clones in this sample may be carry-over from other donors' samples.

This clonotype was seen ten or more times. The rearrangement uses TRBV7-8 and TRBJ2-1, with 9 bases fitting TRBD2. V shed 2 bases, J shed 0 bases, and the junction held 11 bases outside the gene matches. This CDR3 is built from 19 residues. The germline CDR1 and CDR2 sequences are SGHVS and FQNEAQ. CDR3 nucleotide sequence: TGTGCCAGCAGCTTAACTGGCGGGGGGGCTGTAAGCTCCTACAATGAGCAGTTCTTC. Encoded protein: CASSLTGGGAVSSYNEQFF.

CDR3 in DNA: TGTGCCAGCAGCCTGACCGGGACAGGGATAAATGAAAAACTGTTTTTT. It is translated as CASSLTGTGINEKLFF. The V gene is TRBV6-4, the J gene TRBJ1-4, with TRBD1 matching 9 bases. The junction had 10 bases not matched to a gene; V was cut back by 6 bases and J by 5 bases. The CDR3 spans 16 residues. Germline loops: CDR1 MRHNA, CDR2 SNTAGT.

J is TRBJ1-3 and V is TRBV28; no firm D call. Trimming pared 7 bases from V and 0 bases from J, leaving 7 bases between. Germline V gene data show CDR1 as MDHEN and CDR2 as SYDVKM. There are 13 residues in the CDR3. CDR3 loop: CASTGGSGNTIYF. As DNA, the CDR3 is TGTGCCAGCACTGGTGGCTCTGGAAACACCATATATTTT.

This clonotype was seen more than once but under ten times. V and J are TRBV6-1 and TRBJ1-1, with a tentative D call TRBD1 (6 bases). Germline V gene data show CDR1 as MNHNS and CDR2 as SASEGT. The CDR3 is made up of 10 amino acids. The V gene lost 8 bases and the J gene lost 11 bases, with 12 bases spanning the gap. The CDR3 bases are TGTGCCAGCGAGGGGGACGCTGCTTTCTTT. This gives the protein CASEGDAAFF.

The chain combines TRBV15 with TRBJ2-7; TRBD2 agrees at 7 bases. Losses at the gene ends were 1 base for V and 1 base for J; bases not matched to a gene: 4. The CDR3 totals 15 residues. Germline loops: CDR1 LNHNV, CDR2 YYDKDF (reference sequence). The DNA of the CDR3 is TGTGCCACCAGCAGAGTCCGGGGGGAATCCTACGAGCAGTACTTC. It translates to CATSRVRGESYEQYF.

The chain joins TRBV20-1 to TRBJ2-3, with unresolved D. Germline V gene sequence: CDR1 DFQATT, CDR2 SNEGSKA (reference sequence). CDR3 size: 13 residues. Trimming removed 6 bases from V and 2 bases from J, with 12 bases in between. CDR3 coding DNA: TGCAGTGCCCGCGGCGGTTTCACAGATACGCAGTATTTT. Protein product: CSARGGFTDTQYF.

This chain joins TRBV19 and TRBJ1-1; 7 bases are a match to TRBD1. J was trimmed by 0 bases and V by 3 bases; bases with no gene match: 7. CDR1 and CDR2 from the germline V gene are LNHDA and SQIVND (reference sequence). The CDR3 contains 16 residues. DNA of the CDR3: TGTGCCAGTAGTATCGATGCGGGACAGATGAACACTGAAGCTTTCTTT. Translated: CASSIDAGQMNTEAFF.

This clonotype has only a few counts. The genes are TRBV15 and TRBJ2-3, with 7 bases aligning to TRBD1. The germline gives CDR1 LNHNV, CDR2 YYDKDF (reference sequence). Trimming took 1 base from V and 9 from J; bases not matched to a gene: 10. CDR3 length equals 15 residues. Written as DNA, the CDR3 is TGTGCCACCAGCAGAGTCCGGGACAGCCCTTGGACGCAGTATTTT. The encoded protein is CATSRVRDSPWTQYF.

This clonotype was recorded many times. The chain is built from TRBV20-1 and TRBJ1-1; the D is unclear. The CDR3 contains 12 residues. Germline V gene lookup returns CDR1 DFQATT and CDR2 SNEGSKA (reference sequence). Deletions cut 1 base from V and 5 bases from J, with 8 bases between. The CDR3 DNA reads TGCAGTGCTAGAGGGAGTGAAACTGAAGCTTTCTTT. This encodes CSARGSETEAFF.

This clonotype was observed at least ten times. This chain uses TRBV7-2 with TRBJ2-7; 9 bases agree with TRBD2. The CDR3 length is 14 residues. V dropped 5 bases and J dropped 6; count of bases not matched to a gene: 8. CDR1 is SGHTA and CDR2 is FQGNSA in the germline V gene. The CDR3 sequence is CASSLTPGLAEQYF. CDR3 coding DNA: TGTGCCAGCAGCCTCACCCCGGGACTAGCCGAGCAGTACTTC. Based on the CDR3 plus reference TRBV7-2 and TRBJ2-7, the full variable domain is GAGVSQSPSNKVTEKGKDVELRCDPISGHTALYWYRQSLGQGLEFLIYFQGNSAPDKSGLPSDRFSAERTGGSVSTLTIQRTQQEDSAVYLCASSLTPGLAEQYFGPGTRLTVT.

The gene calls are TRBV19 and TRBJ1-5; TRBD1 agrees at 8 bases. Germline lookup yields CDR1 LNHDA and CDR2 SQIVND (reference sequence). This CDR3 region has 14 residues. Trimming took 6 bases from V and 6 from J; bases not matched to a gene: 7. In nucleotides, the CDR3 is TGTGCCAGTAGCTCGACAGGGGTCGGTCAGCCCCAGCATTTT. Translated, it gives CASSSTGVGQPQHF.

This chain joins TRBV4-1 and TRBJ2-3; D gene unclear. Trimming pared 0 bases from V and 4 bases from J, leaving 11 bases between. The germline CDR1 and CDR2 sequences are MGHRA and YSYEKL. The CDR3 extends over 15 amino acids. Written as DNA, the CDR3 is TGCGCCAGCAGCCAAGATCGGGTGGTTGCAGATACGCAGTATTTT. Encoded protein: CASSQDRVVADTQYF.

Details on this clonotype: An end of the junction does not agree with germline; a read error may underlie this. CDR3 sequence: CASCSGPNTVELFF. In DNA, the CDR3 is TGTGCTAGTTGCTCTGGACCGAACACCGTGGAGCTGTTTTTT. J is TRBJ2-2 and V is TRBV12-5; D not certain. Germline-derived CDR1 and CDR2 are LGHNT and FRNRAP. The CDR3 sequence is 14 residues long. Complete variable domain (other parts from reference TRBV12-5 and TRBJ2-2): DARVTQTPRHKVTEMGQEVTMRCQPILGHNTVFWYRQTMMQGLELLAYFRNRAPLDDSGMPKDRFSAEMPDATLATLKIQPSEPRDSAVYFCASCSGPNTVELFFGEGSRLTVL.

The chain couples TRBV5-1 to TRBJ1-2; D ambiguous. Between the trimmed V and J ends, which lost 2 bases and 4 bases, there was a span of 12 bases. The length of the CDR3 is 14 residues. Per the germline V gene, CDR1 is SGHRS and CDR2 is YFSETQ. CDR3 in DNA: TGCGCCAGCAGCTTTGAGGACCCCATCTATGGCTACACCTTC. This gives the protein CASSFEDPIYGYTF.

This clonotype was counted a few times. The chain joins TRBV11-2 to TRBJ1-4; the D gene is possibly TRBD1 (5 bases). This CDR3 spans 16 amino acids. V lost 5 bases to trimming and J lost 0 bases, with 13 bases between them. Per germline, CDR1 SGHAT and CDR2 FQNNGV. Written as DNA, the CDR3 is TGTGCCAGCAGCCTAAGGGGACGGCCAACTAATGAAAAACTGTTTTTT. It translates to CASSLRGRPTNEKLFF.

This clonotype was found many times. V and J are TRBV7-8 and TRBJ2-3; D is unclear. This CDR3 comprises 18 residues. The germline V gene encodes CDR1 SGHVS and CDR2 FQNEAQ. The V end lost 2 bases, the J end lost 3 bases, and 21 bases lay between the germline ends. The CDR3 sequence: CASSLKGGTFAGTDTQYF. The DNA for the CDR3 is TGTGCCAGCAGCTTAAAGGGCGGAACCTTCGCCGGGACAGATACGCAGTATTTT.

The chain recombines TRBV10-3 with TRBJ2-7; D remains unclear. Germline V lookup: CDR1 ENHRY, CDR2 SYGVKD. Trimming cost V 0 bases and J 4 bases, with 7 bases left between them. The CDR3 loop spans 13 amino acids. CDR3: CAISESGVYEQYF. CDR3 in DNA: TGTGCCATCAGTGAGTCCGGCGTATACGAGCAGTACTTC.

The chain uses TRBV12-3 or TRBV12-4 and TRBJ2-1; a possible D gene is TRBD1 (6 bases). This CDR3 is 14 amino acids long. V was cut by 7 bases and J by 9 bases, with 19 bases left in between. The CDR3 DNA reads TGTGCCAGCACCGCCGATCTTCAGGGGAGTGAGCAGTTCTTC. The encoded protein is CASTADLQGSEQFF.